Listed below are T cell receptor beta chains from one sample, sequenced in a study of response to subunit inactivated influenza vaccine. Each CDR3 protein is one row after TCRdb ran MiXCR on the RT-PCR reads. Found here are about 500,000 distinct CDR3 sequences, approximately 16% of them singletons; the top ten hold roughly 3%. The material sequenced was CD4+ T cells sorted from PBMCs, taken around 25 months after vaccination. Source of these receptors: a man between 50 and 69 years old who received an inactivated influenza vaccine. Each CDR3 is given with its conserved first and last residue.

CDR3aa: CSVEGSGLAGVLKNEQFF
v_gene: TRBV29-1

CDR3aa: CASRQGGDNYGYTF
v_gene: TRBV6-1

CDR3aa: CASSYSGQIGEKLFF
v_gene: TRBV6-5

CDR3aa: CSAYSGVGISYEQYF
v_gene: TRBV20-1

CDR3aa: CSAIAGTTSTDTQYF
v_gene: TRBV20-1

CDR3aa: CRTARTGGNYGYTF
v_gene: TRBV20-1

CDR3aa: CSARRQYYNSPLHF
v_gene: TRBV20-1

CDR3aa: CSARVTGTGSTDTQYF
v_gene: TRBV29-1

CDR3aa: CASSDRAGEQYF
v_gene: TRBV6-5

CDR3aa: CSVTRNSGRADTQYF
v_gene: TRBV29-1

CDR3aa: CASSDSSGRAWEQYF
v_gene: TRBV28

CDR3aa: CASSQGPSTDTQYF
v_gene: TRBV4-1

CDR3aa: CASSLQDYVGEQFF
v_gene: TRBV7-2

CDR3aa: CASSEQSSYNEQFF
v_gene: TRBV10-2

CDR3aa: CASSLAASNSNQPQHF
v_gene: TRBV5-6

CDR3aa: CSARGTNHEQFF
v_gene: TRBV20-1

CDR3aa: CAISPRTDTQYF
v_gene: TRBV10-3

CDR3aa: CASSLGAGGPGRDTQYF
v_gene: TRBV11-2

CDR3aa: CASSLAGTVSYNEQFF
v_gene: TRBV11-1

CDR3aa: CASSLGRQPTEAFF
v_gene: TRBV7-9

CDR3aa: CASSSPRAANVLTF
v_gene: TRBV11-2

CDR3aa: CASSPGRYHIQYF
v_gene: TRBV18

CDR3aa: CASTAELSGGGTGELFF
v_gene: TRBV11-2

CDR3aa: CASSLGGGLYTGELFF
v_gene: TRBV7-8

CDR3aa: CASSVDLGKEQYF
v_gene: TRBV9

CDR3aa: CSVRQGPYEQYF
v_gene: TRBV29-1

CDR3aa: CATRGGLGGDTQYF
v_gene: TRBV24-1

CDR3aa: CASSFTGGARQPQHF
v_gene: TRBV12-3/TRBV12-4

CDR3aa: CSARDLRGSYNEQFF
v_gene: TRBV20-1

CDR3aa: CASSFSCGGGCEQFF
v_gene: TRBV27

CDR3aa: CASSDGGGYNEQFF
v_gene: TRBV11-2

CDR3aa: CASSQGQTSGGFDEQFF
v_gene: TRBV4-2

CDR3aa: CASRRLAGVLSYNEQFF
v_gene: TRBV5-1

CDR3aa: CASSQEEREPTYEQYF
v_gene: TRBV4-2

CDR3aa: CASSQGQVNTGELFF
v_gene: TRBV5-6

CDR3aa: CASKVGGRVDEQFF
v_gene: TRBV5-1

CDR3aa: CASSHEGQGEYGYTF
v_gene: TRBV4-2

CDR3aa: CASTPTGSSYNEQFF
v_gene: TRBV28

CDR3aa: CSVRRGARDEQYF
v_gene: TRBV29-1

CDR3aa: CAIQSRDSAYEQYF
v_gene: TRBV7-9

CDR3aa: CSALGLANTGELFF
v_gene: TRBV20-1

CDR3aa: CASSFYGVLYNEQFF
v_gene: TRBV12-3/TRBV12-4

CDR3aa: CASSRDYDTQYF
v_gene: TRBV7-2

CDR3aa: CSVGESGQSTDTQYF
v_gene: TRBV29-1

CDR3aa: CASSSGTANTGELFF
v_gene: TRBV9

CDR3aa: CASSVVAVGLARAFF
v_gene: TRBV9

CDR3aa: CAIRLDSNTGELFF
v_gene: TRBV10-3

CDR3aa: CSAYLSGGRDTQYF
v_gene: TRBV20-1

CDR3aa: CASTRAAGVDTQYF
v_gene: TRBV5-1

CDR3aa: CASTVGLGRGTDTQYF
v_gene: TRBV2

CDR3aa: CSAISGSYYEQYF
v_gene: TRBV20-1

CDR3aa: CASTDSTYEQYF
v_gene: TRBV28

CDR3aa: CASRTSLDTQYF
v_gene: TRBV27